This record covers a single TCR beta chain. A few counts support this clonotype. This receptor's antigen is unknown. The sample holds no much larger clone one base away, and base qualities are not on file. Including the terminal cysteine and phenylalanine, the CDR3 comprises 12 residues. Only the CDR3 region is kept as DNA, spanning 36 bases read in frame from base 1. CDR1 is given as SGDLS and CDR2 as YYNGEE, both from the germline V gene. V is shortened by 2 bases, J by 2 bases, and the region joining them spans 2 bases. PBMCs were isolated by Ficoll-Paque density gradient centrifugation. This sample was taken from a study of T-cell memory formation after mild COVID-19 (dated by TCRdb to about 2021). For the study in its entirety: Most TCR sequence clusters were specific to one of the two donors. Longitudinal TCRalpha and TCRbeta repertoire sequencing tracked T-cell clones expanding and contracting after mild COVID-19 in two donors. Two young, previously healthy adult volunteers, one female and one male, were included in the cohort.

Reads for this sample came from an Illumina NovaSeq 6000. cDNA libraries for TCRalpha and TCRbeta were prepared by 5'RACE using constant-segment primers, with sample barcodes and unique molecular identifiers added. RNA was extracted from every sample with Trizol reagent. The libraries were amplified in two PCR steps, and the second step added a second sample barcode and Illumina TruSeq adapters. Sequencing of the libraries was done on an Illumina NovaSeq, producing 2 x 150 bp paired-end reads. The study's own analysis went as follows. With migec v1.2.7, reads were demultiplexed and then collapsed into UMI-guided consensus sequences. With mixcr v2.1.11, UMI consensuses were aligned to TRA and TRB V and J templates and assembled into clonotypes. A clonotype was counted as expanded or contracted only when both edgeR and NoisET called the clonotype significant, with the noise models trained on biological replicates. edgeR calls used a false discovery rate-adjusted p below 0.01 and a log2 fold-change threshold of 1. PCA with hierarchical clustering of max-normalized trajectories of the 1000 most abundant clonotypes was used as exploratory dynamics analysis. Separately sequenced CD4+ and CD8+ repertoires were used to assign the CD4 or CD8 phenotype of responding clones. TCRdb reprocessing: public reads trimmed at Q25 with fastp, clones called with MiXCR, in-frame beta chains kept. Records with the same CDR3 protein are collapsed into one entry carrying the most frequent genes and DNA. The V and J calls here are based on TCRdb, not the publication. The sample profile shows some 210,000 distinct CDR3 sequences; more than 9% of them were found once. Approximately 2.8% of the sample belongs to the ten largest clones.

The study at large found these results: The study included only a couple of mild cases, and larger cohorts that include severe cases with pre-infection samples were judged to be necessary. SARS-CoV-2 specificity of the second-wave clones peaking on day 37 was not confirmed. Contracting CD4+ clones were located mainly in the CM and EM memory subsets, whereas CD8+ clones were found to be enriched in EMRA. From day 15 to 85, contracting clones showed balanced CD4/CD8 phenotypes, whereas a second wave of clones that expanded from day 15 to 37 leaned towards CD4+. Some responding clones were found in pre-infection memory, which suggests that pre-existing cross-reactive memory T cells took part in the SARS-CoV-2 response.

The specimen was PBMCs or a T cell subset sorted from them (not recorded which). This receptor chain uses TRBV9 and TRBJ1-5; no D gene is confidently identified. The sequence was collected from a young man who had mild COVID-19 (a few samples of this study predate the infection). The sample titles of this study are shuffled in the database, so cell type and time point are left out; the donor was told from shared clones. CDR3 reads: CASSVGNQPQHF. The sequenced DNA is TGTGCCAGCAGCGTCGGCAATCAGCCCCAGCATTTT.